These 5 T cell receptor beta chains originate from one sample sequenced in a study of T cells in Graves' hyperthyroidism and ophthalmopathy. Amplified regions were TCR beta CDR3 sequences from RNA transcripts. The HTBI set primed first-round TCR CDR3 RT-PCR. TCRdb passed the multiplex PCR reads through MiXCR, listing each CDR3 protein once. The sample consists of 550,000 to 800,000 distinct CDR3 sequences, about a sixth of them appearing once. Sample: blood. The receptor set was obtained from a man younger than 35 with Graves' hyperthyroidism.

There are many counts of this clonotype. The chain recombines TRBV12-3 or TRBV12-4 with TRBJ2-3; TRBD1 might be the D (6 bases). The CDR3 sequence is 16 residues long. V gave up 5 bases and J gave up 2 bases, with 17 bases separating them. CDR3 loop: CASSGNTGSLTDTQYF. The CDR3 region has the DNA TGTGCCAGCAGTGGGAATACAGGGTCTCTCACAGATACGCAGTATTTT.

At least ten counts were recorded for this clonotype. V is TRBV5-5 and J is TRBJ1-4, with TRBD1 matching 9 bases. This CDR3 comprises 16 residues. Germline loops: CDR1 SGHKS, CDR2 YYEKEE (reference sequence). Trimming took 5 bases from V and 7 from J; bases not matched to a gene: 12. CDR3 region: CASRTGGSFAGEKLFF. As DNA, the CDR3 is TGTGCCAGCAGGACAGGGGGTAGCTTTGCGGGTGAAAAACTGTTTTTT.

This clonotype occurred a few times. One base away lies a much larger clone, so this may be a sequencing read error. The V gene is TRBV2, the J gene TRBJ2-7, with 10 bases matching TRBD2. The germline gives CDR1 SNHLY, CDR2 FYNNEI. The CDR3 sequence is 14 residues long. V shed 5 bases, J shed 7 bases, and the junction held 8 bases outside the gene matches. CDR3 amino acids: CASSFGLAEIEQYF. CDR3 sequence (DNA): TGTGCCAGCAGTTTCGGACTAGCGGAAATTGAGCAGTACTTC.

The CDR3 bases are TGTGCCACCAGGGGGCCGGATTCCTCCTACAATGAGCAGTTCTTC. This codes for CATRGPDSSYNEQFF. The genes are TRBV24-1 and TRBJ2-1; D possibly corresponds to TRBD1 (5 bases). Germline V gene lookup returns CDR1 KGHDR and CDR2 SFDVKD. The CDR3 spans 15 residues. With 7 bases removed from V and 0 bases from J, the gap between germline ends came to 12 bases.

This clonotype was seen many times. CDR3 residues: CSAIQEYYEQYF. The DNA of the CDR3 is TGCAGTGCTATCCAGGAGTACTACGAGCAGTACTTC. The chain couples TRBV20-1 to TRBJ2-7; D ambiguous. Looked up from germline, CDR1 is DFQATT and CDR2 is SNEGSKA (reference sequence). V was cut by 4 bases and J by 3 bases, with 10 bases left in between. This CDR3 is 12 amino acids long.